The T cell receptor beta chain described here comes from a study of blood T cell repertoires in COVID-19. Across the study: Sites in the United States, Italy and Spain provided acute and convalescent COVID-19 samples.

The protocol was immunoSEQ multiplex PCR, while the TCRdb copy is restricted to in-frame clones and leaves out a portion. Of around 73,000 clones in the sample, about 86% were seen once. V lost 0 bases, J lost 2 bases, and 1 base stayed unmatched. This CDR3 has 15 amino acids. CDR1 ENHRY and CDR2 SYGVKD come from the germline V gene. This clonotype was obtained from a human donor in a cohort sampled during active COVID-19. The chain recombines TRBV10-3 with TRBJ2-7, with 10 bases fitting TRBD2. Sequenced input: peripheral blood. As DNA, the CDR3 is TGTGCCATCAGTGAGTCCAGCGGGGGGGCCTACGAGCAGTACTTC. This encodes CAISESSGGAYEQYF.